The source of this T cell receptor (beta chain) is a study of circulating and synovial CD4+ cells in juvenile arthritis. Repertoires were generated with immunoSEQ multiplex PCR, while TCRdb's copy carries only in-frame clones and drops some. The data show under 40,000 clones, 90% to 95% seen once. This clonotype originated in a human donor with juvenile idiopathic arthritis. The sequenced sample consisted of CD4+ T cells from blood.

In DNA, the CDR3 is TGTGCCAGCAGTACGCGGGGGGGTTACACAGATACGCAGTATTTT. It codes for CASSTRGGYTDTQYF. This chain joins TRBV7-3 and TRBJ2-3, with TRBD2 matching 9 bases. In germline, CDR1 is SGHTA, CDR2 FQGTGA. With V trimmed by 6 bases and J by 2 bases, 6 bases remained unmatched. This CDR3 is built from 15 residues.